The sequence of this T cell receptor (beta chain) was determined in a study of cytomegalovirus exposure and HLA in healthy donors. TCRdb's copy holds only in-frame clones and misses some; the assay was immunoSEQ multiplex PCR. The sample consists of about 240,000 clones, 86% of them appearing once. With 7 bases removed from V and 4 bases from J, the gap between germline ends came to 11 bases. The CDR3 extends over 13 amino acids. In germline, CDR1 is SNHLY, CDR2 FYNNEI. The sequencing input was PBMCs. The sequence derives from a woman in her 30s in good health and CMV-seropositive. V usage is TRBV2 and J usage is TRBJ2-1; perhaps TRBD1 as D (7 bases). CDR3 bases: TGTGCCAGCATGGAGGGACAGTACAATGAGCAGTTCTTC. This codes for CASMEGQYNEQFF.